This T cell receptor beta chain comes out of a study of T-cell reconstitution after alpha-beta-depleted transplantation in children. This clonotype was counted at least ten times. Germline V CDR1 and CDR2: DFQATT, SNEGSKA (reference sequence). The CDR3 is 16 amino acids. Trimming took off 3 bases at V and 5 bases at J, with 20 bases between the two ends. Preparation of the TCRbeta library involved a method that used unique molecular identifiers. TCRdb called the PCR reads again in MiXCR, with one record for every CDR3 protein. The sample carries about 460,000 distinct CDR3 sequences, 9.5% to 15% recorded once.

The sample here was PBMCs from the stem cell graft donor, taken from the stem cell graft. This receptor was taken from a human donor who donated a stem cell graft to a child with combined immunodeficiency. The chain has TRBV20-1 and TRBJ2-1; D not resolved. CDR3 in amino acids: CSASPPTTGVHNEQFF. The CDR3 DNA follows: TGCAGTGCTAGCCCCCCTACGACGGGCGTTCACAATGAGCAGTTCTTC.